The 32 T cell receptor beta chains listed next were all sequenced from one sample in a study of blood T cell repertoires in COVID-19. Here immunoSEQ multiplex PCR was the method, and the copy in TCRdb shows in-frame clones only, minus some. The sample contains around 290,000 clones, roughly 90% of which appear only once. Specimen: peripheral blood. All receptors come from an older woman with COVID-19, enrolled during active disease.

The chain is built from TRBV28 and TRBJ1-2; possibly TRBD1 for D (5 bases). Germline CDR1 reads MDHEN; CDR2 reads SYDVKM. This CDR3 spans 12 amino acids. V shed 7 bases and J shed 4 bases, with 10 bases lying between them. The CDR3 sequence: CASIDSIYGYTF. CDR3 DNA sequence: TGTGCCAGCATAGACAGCATCTATGGCTACACCTTC.

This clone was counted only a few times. The CDR3 DNA follows: TGCGCCAGCAGCTTGGAAGGCTCCTCGGGGTATGGCTACACCTTC. Its translation: CASSLEGSSGYGYTF. The chain has TRBV5-1 and TRBJ1-2; D is ambiguous. The CDR3 is made up of 15 amino acids. The germline V gene encodes CDR1 SGHRS and CDR2 YFSETQ. V lost 0 bases, J lost 5 bases, and 14 bases lay in between.

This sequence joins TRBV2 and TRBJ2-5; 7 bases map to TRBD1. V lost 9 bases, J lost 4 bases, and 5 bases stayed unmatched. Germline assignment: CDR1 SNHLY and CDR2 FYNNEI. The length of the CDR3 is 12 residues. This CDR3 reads CASDREGETQYF. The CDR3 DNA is TGTGCCAGTGACAGGGAAGGAGAGACCCAGTACTTC.

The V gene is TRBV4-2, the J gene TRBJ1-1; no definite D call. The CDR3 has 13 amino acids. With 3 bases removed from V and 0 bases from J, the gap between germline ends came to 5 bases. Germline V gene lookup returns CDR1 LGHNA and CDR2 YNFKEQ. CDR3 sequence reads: CASSHFLNTEAFF. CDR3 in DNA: TGTGCCAGCAGCCACTTCCTGAACACTGAAGCTTTCTTT.

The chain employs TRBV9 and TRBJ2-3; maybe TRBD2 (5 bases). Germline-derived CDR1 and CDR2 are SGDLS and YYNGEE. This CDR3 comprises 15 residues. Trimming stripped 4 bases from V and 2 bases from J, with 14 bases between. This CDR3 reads CASSSHRGFTDTQYF. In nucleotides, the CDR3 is TGTGCCAGCAGCTCCCACCGCGGGTTCACAGATACGCAGTATTTT.

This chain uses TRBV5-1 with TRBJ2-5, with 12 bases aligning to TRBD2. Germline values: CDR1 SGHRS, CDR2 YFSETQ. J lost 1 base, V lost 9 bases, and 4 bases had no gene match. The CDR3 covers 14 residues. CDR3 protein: CATTSGGLQETQYF. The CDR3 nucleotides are TGCGCCACGACTAGCGGGGGCCTCCAAGAGACCCAGTACTTC.

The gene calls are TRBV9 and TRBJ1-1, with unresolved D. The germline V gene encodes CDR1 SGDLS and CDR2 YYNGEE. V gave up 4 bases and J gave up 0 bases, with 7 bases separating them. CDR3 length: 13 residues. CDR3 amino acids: CASSSTMNTEAFF. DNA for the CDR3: TGTGCCAGCAGCTCTACCATGAACACTGAAGCTTTCTTT.

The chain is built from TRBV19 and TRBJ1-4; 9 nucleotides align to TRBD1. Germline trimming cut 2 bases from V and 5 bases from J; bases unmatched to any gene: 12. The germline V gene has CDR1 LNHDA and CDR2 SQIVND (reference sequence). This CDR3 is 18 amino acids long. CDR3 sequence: CASSIYPRTGASNEKLFF. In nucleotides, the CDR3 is TGTGCCAGTAGTATATACCCCCGGACAGGGGCTTCCAATGAAAAACTGTTTTTT.

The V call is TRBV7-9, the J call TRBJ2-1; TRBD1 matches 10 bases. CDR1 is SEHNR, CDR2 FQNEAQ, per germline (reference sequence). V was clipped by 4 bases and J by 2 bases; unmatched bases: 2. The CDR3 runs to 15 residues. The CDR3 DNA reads TGTGCCAGCAGCTGGGACAGGGGAGCCTACAATGAGCAGTTCTTC. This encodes CASSWDRGAYNEQFF.

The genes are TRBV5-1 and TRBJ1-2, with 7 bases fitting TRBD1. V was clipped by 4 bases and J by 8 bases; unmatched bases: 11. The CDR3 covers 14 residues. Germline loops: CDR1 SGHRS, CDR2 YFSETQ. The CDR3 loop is CASSPLEGAGGYTF. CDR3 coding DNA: TGCGCCAGCAGCCCCTTAGAGGGGGCAGGGGGCTACACCTTC. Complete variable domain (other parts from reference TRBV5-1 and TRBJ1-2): KAGVTQTPRYLIKTRGQQVTLSCSPISGHRSVSWYQQTPGQGLQFLFEYFSETQRNKGNFPGRFSGRQFSNSRSEMNVSTLELGDSALYLCASSPLEGAGGYTFGSGTRLTVV.

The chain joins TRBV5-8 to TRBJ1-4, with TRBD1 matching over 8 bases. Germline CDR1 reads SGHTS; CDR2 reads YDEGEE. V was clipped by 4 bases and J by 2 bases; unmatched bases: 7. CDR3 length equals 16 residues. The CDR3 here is CASSNRGSRTNEKLFF. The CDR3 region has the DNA TGTGCCAGCAGCAACAGGGGGAGTAGGACTAATGAAAAACTGTTTTTT.

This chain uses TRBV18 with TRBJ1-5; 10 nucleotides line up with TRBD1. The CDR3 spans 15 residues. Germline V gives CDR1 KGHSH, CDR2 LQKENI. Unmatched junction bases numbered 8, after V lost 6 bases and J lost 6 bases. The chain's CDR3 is CASSPGTGVGQPQHF. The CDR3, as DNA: TGTGCCAGCTCCCCCGGGACAGGGGTAGGTCAGCCCCAGCATTTT.

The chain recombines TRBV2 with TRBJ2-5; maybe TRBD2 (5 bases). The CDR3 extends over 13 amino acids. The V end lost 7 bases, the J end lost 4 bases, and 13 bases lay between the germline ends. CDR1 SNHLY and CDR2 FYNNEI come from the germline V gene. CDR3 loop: CASTRDMGETQYF. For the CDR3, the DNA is TGTGCCAGCACTCGGGATATGGGAGAGACCCAGTACTTC.

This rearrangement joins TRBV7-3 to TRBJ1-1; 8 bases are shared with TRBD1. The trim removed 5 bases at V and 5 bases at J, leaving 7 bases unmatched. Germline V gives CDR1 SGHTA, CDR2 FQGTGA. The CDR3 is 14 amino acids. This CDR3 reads CASSPGGEGTEAFF. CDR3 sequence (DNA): TGTGCCAGCAGCCCAGGGGGCGAGGGGACTGAAGCTTTCTTT.

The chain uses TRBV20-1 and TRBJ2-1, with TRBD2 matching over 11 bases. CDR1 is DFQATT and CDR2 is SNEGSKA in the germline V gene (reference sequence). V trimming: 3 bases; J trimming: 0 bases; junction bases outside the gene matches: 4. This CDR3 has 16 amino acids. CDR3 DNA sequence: TGCAGTGCTAGTCGGGGACTAGCGGCCTCCTACAATGAGCAGTTCTTC. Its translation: CSASRGLAASYNEQFF.

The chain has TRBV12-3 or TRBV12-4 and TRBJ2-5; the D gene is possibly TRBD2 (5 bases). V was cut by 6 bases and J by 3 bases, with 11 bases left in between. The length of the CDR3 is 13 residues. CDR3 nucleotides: TGTGCCAGCAGCTCGGGGAGAAAAGAGACCCAGTACTTC. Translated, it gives CASSSGRKETQYF.

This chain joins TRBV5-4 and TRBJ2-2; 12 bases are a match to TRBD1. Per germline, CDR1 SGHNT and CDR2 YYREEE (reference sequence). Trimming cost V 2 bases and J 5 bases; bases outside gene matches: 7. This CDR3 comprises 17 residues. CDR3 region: CASSFGGQGAITGELFF. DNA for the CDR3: TGTGCCAGCAGCTTCGGGGGACAGGGGGCTATTACCGGGGAGCTGTTTTTT.

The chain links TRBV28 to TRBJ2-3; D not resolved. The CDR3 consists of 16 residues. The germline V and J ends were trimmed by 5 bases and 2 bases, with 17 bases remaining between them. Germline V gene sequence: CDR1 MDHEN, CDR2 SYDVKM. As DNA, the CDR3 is TGTGCCAGCAGTAACTCAAAAACCCCGATCACAGATACGCAGTATTTT. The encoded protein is CASSNSKTPITDTQYF.

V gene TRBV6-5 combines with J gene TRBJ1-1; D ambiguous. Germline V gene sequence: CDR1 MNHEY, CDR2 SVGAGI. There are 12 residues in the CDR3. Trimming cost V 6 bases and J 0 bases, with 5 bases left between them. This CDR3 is CASRQVNTEAFF. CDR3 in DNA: TGTGCCAGCAGGCAGGTGAACACTGAAGCTTTCTTT.

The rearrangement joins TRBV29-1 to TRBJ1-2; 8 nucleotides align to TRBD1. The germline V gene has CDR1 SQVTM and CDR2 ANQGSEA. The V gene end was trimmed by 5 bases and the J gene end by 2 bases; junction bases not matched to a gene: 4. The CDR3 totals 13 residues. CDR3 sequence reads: CSVLGQGNYGYTF. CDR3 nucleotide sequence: TGCAGCGTTCTAGGACAGGGAAACTATGGCTACACCTTC.

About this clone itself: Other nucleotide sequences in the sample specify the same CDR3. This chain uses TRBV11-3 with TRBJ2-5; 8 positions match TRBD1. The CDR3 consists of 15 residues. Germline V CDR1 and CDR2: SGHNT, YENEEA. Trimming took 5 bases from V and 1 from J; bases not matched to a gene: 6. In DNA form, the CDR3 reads TGTGCCAGCAGCCCTGGACAGGGAGGCCAAGAGACCCAGTACTTC. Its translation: CASSPGQGGQETQYF.

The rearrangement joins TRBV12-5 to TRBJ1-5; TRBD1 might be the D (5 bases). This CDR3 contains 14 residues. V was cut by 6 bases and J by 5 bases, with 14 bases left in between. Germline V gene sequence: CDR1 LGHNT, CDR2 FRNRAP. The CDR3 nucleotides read TGTGCTAGTGGCCCCGGGACTTACGATCAGCCCCAGCATTTT. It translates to CASGPGTYDQPQHF.

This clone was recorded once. CDR3 DNA sequence: TGCGCCAGCACTATACAGGGTCTGAACACTGAAGCTTTCTTT. This sequence encodes CASTIQGLNTEAFF. This sequence joins TRBV5-1 and TRBJ1-1; D is possibly TRBD1 (6 bases). There are 14 residues in the CDR3. Trimming stripped 6 bases from V and 0 bases from J, with 12 bases between. Germline V lookup: CDR1 SGHRS, CDR2 YFSETQ.

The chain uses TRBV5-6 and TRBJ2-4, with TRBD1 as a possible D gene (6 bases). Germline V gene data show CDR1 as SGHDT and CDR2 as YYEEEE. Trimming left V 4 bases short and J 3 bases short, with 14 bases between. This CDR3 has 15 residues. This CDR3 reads CASSPAQGVKNIQYF. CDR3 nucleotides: TGTGCCAGCAGCCCGGCACAGGGAGTCAAAAACATTCAGTACTTC. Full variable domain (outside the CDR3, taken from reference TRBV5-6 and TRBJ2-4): DAGVTQSPTHLIKTRGQQVTLRCSPKSGHDTVSWYQQALGQGPQFIFQYYEEEERQRGNFPDRFSGHQFPNYSSELNVNALLLGDSALYLCASSPAQGVKNIQYFGAGTRLSVL.

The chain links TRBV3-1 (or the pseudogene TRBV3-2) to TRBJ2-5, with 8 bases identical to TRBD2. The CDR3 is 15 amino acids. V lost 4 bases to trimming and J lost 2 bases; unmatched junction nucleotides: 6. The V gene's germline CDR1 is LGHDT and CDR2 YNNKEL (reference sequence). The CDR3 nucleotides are TGTGCCAGCAGCCCACTACCGGGAGGGCAAGAGACCCAGTACTTC. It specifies CASSPLPGGQETQYF.

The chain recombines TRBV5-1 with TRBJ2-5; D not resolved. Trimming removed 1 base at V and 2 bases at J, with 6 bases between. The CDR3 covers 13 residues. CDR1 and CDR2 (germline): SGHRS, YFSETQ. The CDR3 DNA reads TGCGCCAGCAGCTTGCTTTTACAAGAGACCCAGTACTTC. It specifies CASSLLLQETQYF.

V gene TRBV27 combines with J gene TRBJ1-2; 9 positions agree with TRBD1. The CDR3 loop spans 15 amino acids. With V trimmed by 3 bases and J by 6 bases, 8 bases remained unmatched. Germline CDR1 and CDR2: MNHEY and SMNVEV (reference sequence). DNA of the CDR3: TGTGCCAGCAGTTTCCGGGACAGGGTGGGCGATGGCTACACCTTC. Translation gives CASSFRDRVGDGYTF.

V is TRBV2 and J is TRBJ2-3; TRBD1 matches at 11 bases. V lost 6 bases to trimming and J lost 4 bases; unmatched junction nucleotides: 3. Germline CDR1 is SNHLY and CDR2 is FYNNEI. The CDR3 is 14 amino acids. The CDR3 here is CASSGTGGSDTQYF. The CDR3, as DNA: TGTGCCAGCAGCGGGACAGGGGGATCAGATACGCAGTATTTT.

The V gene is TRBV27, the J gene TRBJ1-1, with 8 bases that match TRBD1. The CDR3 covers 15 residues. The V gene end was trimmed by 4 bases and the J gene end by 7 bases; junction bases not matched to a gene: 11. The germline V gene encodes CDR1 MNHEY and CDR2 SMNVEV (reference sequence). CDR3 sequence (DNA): TGTGCCAGCAGTTCCCAGACAGGGGTGGTCGGTGAAGCTTTCTTT. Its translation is CASSSQTGVVGEAFF.

This CDR3 reads CSAPDSYGYTF. Here the CDR3 DNA reads TGCAGTGCTCCCGACTCCTATGGCTACACCTTC. The chain couples TRBV20-1 to TRBJ1-2; unclear D gene. Looked up from germline, CDR1 is DFQATT and CDR2 is SNEGSKA (reference sequence). Trimming cost V 5 bases and J 4 bases, with 8 bases left between them. The CDR3 consists of 11 residues.

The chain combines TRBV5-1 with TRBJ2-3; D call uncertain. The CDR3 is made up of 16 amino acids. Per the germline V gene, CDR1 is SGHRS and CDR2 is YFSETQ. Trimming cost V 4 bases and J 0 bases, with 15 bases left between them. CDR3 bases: TGCGCCAGCAGCCGTGACGGCGGCGCTAGCACAGATACGCAGTATTTT. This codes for CASSRDGGASTDTQYF.

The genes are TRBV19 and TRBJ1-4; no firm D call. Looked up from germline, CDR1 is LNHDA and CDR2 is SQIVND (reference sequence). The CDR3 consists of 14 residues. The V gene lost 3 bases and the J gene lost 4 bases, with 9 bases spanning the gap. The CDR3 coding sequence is TGTGCCAGTAGTATTGTCACCAGTAATGAAAAACTGTTTTTT. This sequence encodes CASSIVTSNEKLFF.